The next 21 T cell receptor beta chains were all read from a single sample in a study of blood T cell repertoires in COVID-19. TCRdb's copy holds only in-frame clones and misses some; the assay was immunoSEQ multiplex PCR. The sample contains a few hundred thousand clones, more than 85% of which appear only once. Sequences were obtained from peripheral blood. The receptors come from a human donor in a cohort sampled during active COVID-19.

The CDR3 sequence is CASSPPGQVTEAFF. DNA for the CDR3: TGTGCCAGCTCACCACCGGGACAGGTCACTGAAGCTTTCTTT. The rearrangement joins TRBV18 to TRBJ1-1; 8 bases line up with TRBD1. The CDR3 consists of 14 residues. Trimming removed 0 bases from V and 4 bases from J; junction bases left unmatched: 1. Germline V lookup: CDR1 KGHSH, CDR2 LQKENI.

In its sample, this clone was seen once. The rearrangement links TRBV7-9 to TRBJ2-5, with a tentative D call TRBD1 (6 bases). This CDR3 is 19 amino acids long. Trimming took off 5 bases at V and 5 bases at J, with 30 bases between the two ends. CDR1 SEHNR and CDR2 FQNEAQ come from the germline V gene (reference sequence). The DNA for the CDR3 is TGTGCCAGCAGCCCCGCAGTCGTAACCCGACCGGGACAAAGGGAGACCCAGTACTTC. Its protein product is CASSPAVVTRPGQRETQYF.

The genes are TRBV7-2 and TRBJ2-3; the D gene is possibly TRBD2 (6 bases). The CDR3 spans 16 residues. Trimming removed 4 bases from V and 2 bases from J, with 16 bases in between. CDR1 and CDR2 from the germline V gene are SGHTA and FQGNSA. CDR3 region: CASSSLLAGHTDTQYF. The CDR3 region has the DNA TGTGCCAGCAGCTCCCTATTGGCGGGGCACACAGATACGCAGTATTTT.

This clone was recorded only once. The gene calls are TRBV18 and TRBJ1-5, with D possibly being TRBD1 (6 bases). Trimming took off 5 bases at V and 1 base at J, with 12 bases between the two ends. CDR1 is KGHSH and CDR2 is LQKENI in the germline V gene. This CDR3 has 15 residues. Here the CDR3 DNA reads TGTGCCAGCTCATGGGGGCAGGGCAGCAATCAGCCCCAGCATTTT. It encodes CASSWGQGSNQPQHF.

This sequence joins TRBV2 and TRBJ2-5, with a tentative D call TRBD1 (5 bases). The V end was cut by 4 bases, the J end by 5 bases, with 11 bases between. From germline, CDR1 is SNHLY and CDR2 FYNNEI. This CDR3 is 13 amino acids long. As DNA, the CDR3 is TGTGCCAGCAGTGCGTGGGGCCCGGAGACCCAGTACTTC. This sequence encodes CASSAWGPETQYF. Looking up the rest from reference TRBV2 and TRBJ2-5 gives the full variable domain: EPEVTQTPSHQVTQMGQEVILRCVPISNHLYFYWYRQILGQKVEFLVSFYNNEISEKSEIFDDQFSVERPDGSNFTLKIRSTKLEDSAMYFCASSAWGPETQYFGPGTRLLVL.

The rearrangement joins TRBV19 to TRBJ1-5; 8 bases map to TRBD1. CDR1 LNHDA and CDR2 SQIVND come from the germline V gene (reference sequence). V trimming: 7 bases; J trimming: 6 bases; junction bases outside the gene matches: 5. This CDR3 is built from 13 residues. CDR3 nucleotide sequence: TGTGCCAGTAACAGGGGGATGAGTCAGCCCCAGCATTTT. This translates into CASNRGMSQPQHF. The complete variable domain, with remaining parts taken from reference TRBV19 and TRBJ1-5, reads DGGITQSPKYLFRKEGQNVTLSCEQNLNHDAMYWYRQDPGQGLRLIYYSQIVNDFQKGDIAEGYSVSREKKESFPLTVTSAQKNPTAFYLCASNRGMSQPQHFGDGTRLSIL.

This chain joins TRBV6-5 and TRBJ2-7; D possibly corresponds to TRBD2 (5 bases). Trimming removed 6 bases at V and 3 bases at J, with 12 bases between. Germline CDR1 and CDR2: MNHEY and SVGAGI. This CDR3 region has 13 residues. Written as DNA, the CDR3 is TGTGCCAGCAGGGACCCGGCGGGCTACGAGCAGTACTTC. Translated: CASRDPAGYEQYF.

This clone turned up a few times. V usage is TRBV6-5 and J usage is TRBJ1-2, with TRBD1 identical over 7 bases. CDR3 length: 15 amino acids. Germline V gene data show CDR1 as MNHEY and CDR2 as SVGAGI. The V and J ends lost 2 bases and 1 base, in that order; junction bases with no gene match: 4. The CDR3 region is CASSYDRDGNYGYTF. The CDR3 nucleotides read TGTGCCAGCAGTTACGACAGGGATGGTAACTATGGCTACACCTTC.

V and J are TRBV27 and TRBJ2-7; possibly TRBD2 for D (5 bases). This CDR3 region has 13 residues. The V gene lost 6 bases and the J gene lost 6 bases, with 15 bases spanning the gap. Germline V gives CDR1 MNHEY, CDR2 SMNVEV (reference sequence). CDR3 region: CASRGSAGFEQYF. DNA of the CDR3: TGTGCCAGCAGAGGGAGTGCGGGTTTCGAGCAGTACTTC.

DNA of the CDR3: TGTGCCAGCAGTGACTGGGGAGGGGCCAATGAGCAGTTCTTC. This translates into CASSDWGGANEQFF. The rearrangement uses TRBV2 and TRBJ2-1; 7 nucleotides line up with TRBD2. In germline, CDR1 is SNHLY, CDR2 FYNNEI. CDR3 size: 14 residues. V lost 3 bases, J lost 6 bases, and 5 bases stayed unmatched.

The rearrangement links TRBV23-1 to TRBJ2-4, with 8 positions matching TRBD1. TRBV23-1 is placed among ORFs of uncertain function. After removal of 7 bases from V and 3 bases from J, the junction contained 5 bases not matched to a gene. The CDR3 length is 14 residues. The CDR3 sequence is CASNQDRVKNIQYF. In DNA form, the CDR3 reads TGCGCCAGCAATCAGGACAGGGTCAAAAACATTCAGTACTTC.

This clone was seen a few times. This chain uses TRBV4-1 with TRBJ1-5; the D is unclear. The V end lost 0 bases, the J end lost 9 bases, and 9 bases lay between the germline ends. Germline V gene data show CDR1 as MGHRA and CDR2 as YSYEKL. The CDR3 runs to 13 residues. The CDR3 DNA reads TGCGCCAGCAGCCAAGAATTTAGGAGGCCCCAGCATTTT. It specifies CASSQEFRRPQHF.

Concerning this clone itself: This specimen includes other DNA sequences encoding the same CDR3. V gene TRBV5-1 combines with J gene TRBJ2-6; no clear D gene. The CDR3 length is 15 residues. The germline V gene encodes CDR1 SGHRS and CDR2 YFSETQ. Trimming removed 0 bases at V and 0 bases at J, with 4 bases between. CDR3 DNA sequence: TGCGCCAGCAGCTTGGGAGGCTCTGGGGCCAACGTCCTGACTTTC. It codes for CASSLGGSGANVLTF.

The chain links TRBV29-1 to TRBJ2-5, with 11 nucleotides matching TRBD2. In germline, CDR1 is SQVTM, CDR2 ANQGSEA. This CDR3 has 14 amino acids. The junction had 3 bases not matched to a gene; V was cut back by 5 bases and J by 1 base. The CDR3 coding sequence is TGCAGCGTTTTGACTAGCGGGATCCAAGAGACCCAGTACTTC. As protein: CSVLTSGIQETQYF.

CDR3 DNA sequence: TGTGCCAGCAGCCGAACCTCCGGGACAGACACTGAAGCTTTCTTT. Translating it yields CASSRTSGTDTEAFF. The chain uses TRBV7-8 and TRBJ1-1; TRBD1 matches 7 bases. With V trimmed by 5 bases and J by 3 bases, 9 bases remained unmatched. The CDR3 covers 15 residues. Germline assignment: CDR1 SGHVS and CDR2 FQNEAQ.

The genes are TRBV9 and TRBJ1-5, with D possibly TRBD1 on 5 matching bases. The germline V and J ends were trimmed by 0 bases and 5 bases, with 12 bases remaining between them. Germline loops: CDR1 SGDLS, CDR2 YYNGEE. This CDR3 contains 15 residues. Here the CDR3 DNA reads TGTGCCAGCAGCGTAGGGGGGGGACTCCATCAGCCCCAGCATTTT. The encoded protein is CASSVGGGLHQPQHF.

The sample holds one count of this clone. The genes are TRBV4-1 and TRBJ2-5, with TRBD2 matching over 16 bases. Per the germline V gene, CDR1 is MGHRA and CDR2 is YSYEKL. Trimming cost V 4 bases and J 4 bases; bases outside gene matches: 6. This CDR3 is 17 amino acids long. CDR3: CASSPTGLAGGRETQYF. CDR3 bases: TGCGCCAGCAGCCCGACGGGACTAGCGGGGGGGCGAGAGACCCAGTACTTC.

The rearrangement joins TRBV28 to TRBJ2-7, with 7 bases matching TRBD2. Germline V lookup: CDR1 MDHEN, CDR2 SYDVKM. The CDR3 runs to 17 residues. Trimming took 6 bases from V and 6 from J; bases not matched to a gene: 20. The CDR3 sequence is CASRAPPWAGVSREQYF. DNA for the CDR3: TGTGCCAGCAGGGCCCCCCCCTGGGCGGGAGTGTCTCGCGAGCAGTACTTC.

The rearrangement uses TRBV5-1 and TRBJ1-1; no firm D call. The V end lost 4 bases, the J end lost 0 bases, and 10 bases lay between the germline ends. CDR1 and CDR2 (germline): SGHRS, YFSETQ. CDR3 length: 14 residues. Here the CDR3 reads CASSSQLVNTEAFF. As DNA, the CDR3 is TGCGCCAGCAGCAGCCAATTAGTGAACACTGAAGCTTTCTTT.

The rearrangement links TRBV6-6 to TRBJ1-1; D is ambiguous. In germline, CDR1 is MNHNY, CDR2 SVGAGI (reference sequence). There are 12 residues in the CDR3. Trimming cost V 8 bases and J 4 bases, with 11 bases left between them. The CDR3 bases are TGTGCCAGCTCCGGTACGGGCACTGAAGCTTTCTTT. It specifies CASSGTGTEAFF.

Worth noting for this clone: Other DNA sequences in this sample translate to the same CDR3. The chain carries TRBV15 and TRBJ2-7; 11 nucleotides agree with TRBD2. CDR3 length equals 15 residues. In germline, CDR1 is LNHNV, CDR2 YYDKDF (reference sequence). The ends lost 1 base at V and 2 bases at J; junction bases unmatched: 1. The CDR3 loop reads CATSRGLAGTYEQYF. Here the CDR3 DNA reads TGTGCCACCAGCAGAGGACTAGCGGGGACCTACGAGCAGTACTTC. Variable domain in full (rest from reference TRBV15 and TRBJ2-7): DAMVIQNPRYQVTQFGKPVTLSCSQTLNHNVMYWYQQKSSQAPKLLFHYYDKDFNNEADTPDNFQSRRPNTSFCFLDIRSPGLGDTAMYLCATSRGLAGTYEQYFGPGTRLTVT.